Following are 21 T cell receptor beta chains from one sample sequenced in a study of T cell responses to AZD1222 COVID-19 vaccine. Clones were sequenced by immunoSEQ multiplex PCR, and TCRdb holds only the in-frame ones, with some missing. The sample lists under 150,000 clones; roughly 90% were seen once. Material: peripheral blood, obtained on day 0 of AZD1222 vaccination. The receptor set was obtained from an adult in good health.

The chain is built from TRBV7-8 and TRBJ1-2; 8 nucleotides agree with TRBD1. Trimming took 1 base from V and 0 from J; bases not matched to a gene: 4. CDR3 length equals 16 residues. In germline, CDR1 is SGHVS, CDR2 FQNEAQ. The CDR3 nucleotides read TGTGCCAGCAGCTTAGAACAGACAGGGGCTAACTATGGCTACACCTTC. Its translation is CASSLEQTGANYGYTF.

The chain uses TRBV5-8 and TRBJ2-3; 13 bases line up with TRBD2. The CDR3 is 15 amino acids. V was pared by 4 bases and J by 4 bases, with 3 bases of the junction left unmatched. In germline, CDR1 is SGHTS, CDR2 YDEGEE. CDR3 region: CASSQGLAGPDTQYF. The CDR3 nucleotides are TGTGCCAGCAGCCAGGGACTAGCGGGACCAGATACGCAGTATTTT. Full variable domain (missing parts from reference TRBV5-8 and TRBJ2-3): EAGVTQSPTHLIKTRGQQATLRCSPISGHTSVYWYQQALGLGLQFLLWYDEGEERNRGNFPPRFSGRQFPNYSSELNVNALELEDSALYLCASSQGLAGPDTQYFGPGTRLTVL.

The rearrangement joins TRBV4-3 to TRBJ2-7, with a weak D call TRBD2 (7 bases). The CDR3 loop spans 13 amino acids. Germline CDR1 and CDR2: LGHNA and YSLEER. Deletions cut 4 bases from V and 5 bases from J, with 12 bases between. CDR3 coding DNA: TGCGCCAGCAGCCTCTGGGAGGGGGACGAGCAGTACTTC. It yields the protein CASSLWEGDEQYF.

The chain recombines TRBV29-1 with TRBJ1-2; 8 bases map to TRBD1. CDR3 length equals 11 residues. V gave up 7 bases and J gave up 4 bases; unmatched junction bases: 2. Germline-derived CDR1 and CDR2 are SQVTM and ANQGSEA. CDR3 residues: CSAGTGYGYTF. The CDR3 DNA reads as TGCAGCGCTGGGACAGGCTATGGCTACACCTTC.

The chain combines TRBV21-1 with TRBJ2-3. TRBV21-1 is a pseudogene locus. The CDR3 totals 15 residues. CDR3 sequence reads: CASSKRDERRGTQYF. Written as DNA, the CDR3 is TGTGCCAGCAGCAAACGGGACGAACGGCGAGGTACGCAGTATTTT.

The count of this clone is one. This chain joins TRBV27 and TRBJ1-2, with TRBD1 matching over 8 bases. The V gene end was trimmed by 8 bases and the J gene end by 5 bases; junction bases not matched to a gene: 7. The CDR3 consists of 13 residues. Germline CDR1 MNHEY, CDR2 SMNVEV (reference sequence). DNA of the CDR3: TGTGCCAGCGGGGGGACAGGATTTTATGGCTACACCTTC. It encodes CASGGTGFYGYTF.

This chain joins TRBV9 and TRBJ1-2, with TRBD1 matching over 8 bases. Per germline, CDR1 SGDLS and CDR2 YYNGEE. This CDR3 has 14 residues. V was clipped by 3 bases and J by 8 bases; unmatched bases: 9. CDR3 region: CASSAGQGIGGYTF. DNA of the CDR3: TGTGCCAGCAGCGCCGGACAGGGAATAGGAGGCTACACCTTC. Using reference TRBV9 and TRBJ1-2 for the parts outside the CDR3, the full variable domain is DSGVTQTPKHLITATGQRVTLRCSPRSGDLSVYWYQQSLDQGLQFLIQYYNGEERAKGNILERFSAQQFPDLHSELNLSSLELGDSALYFCASSAGQGIGGYTFGSGTRLTVV.

The sample holds one count of this clone. The genes are TRBV7-8 and TRBJ2-7; D may be TRBD1 (7 bases). Germline lookup yields CDR1 SGHVS and CDR2 FQNEAQ. The CDR3 consists of 13 residues. Trimming shortened V by 5 bases and J by 8 bases, and 16 bases separated the two germline ends. CDR3 nucleotides: TGTGCCAGCAGCCCGCGGGACAGAGGCAAGCAGTACTTC. Translating gives CASSPRDRGKQYF.

The chain employs TRBV19 and TRBJ2-1, with D perhaps TRBD2 (7 bases). CDR1 and CDR2 from the germline V gene are LNHDA and SQIVND (reference sequence). The CDR3 covers 19 residues. V was shortened by 2 bases and J by 5 bases, with 25 bases between the two germline ends. The CDR3 loop is CASSIMGGRSGTIDNEQFF. The CDR3 bases are TGTGCCAGTAGTATAATGGGGGGCAGGAGCGGGACTATTGACAATGAGCAGTTCTTC.

In this sample, this clone turned up once. The chain has TRBV15 and TRBJ1-4; tentative D call: TRBD1 (5 bases). Trimming pared 6 bases from V and 2 bases from J, leaving 7 bases between. CDR1 and CDR2 (germline): LNHNV, YYDKDF (reference sequence). The CDR3 runs 13 residues. The CDR3 region has the DNA TGTGCCACCAGTTCAGGGACTAATGAAAAACTGTTTTTT. Encoded protein: CATSSGTNEKLFF.

This chain links TRBV10-2 with TRBJ1-2; 8 bases are a match to TRBD1. With V trimmed by 0 bases and J by 6 bases, 0 bases remained unmatched. This CDR3 spans 13 amino acids. Germline V gene lookup returns CDR1 WSHSY and CDR2 SAAADI. CDR3 amino acids: CASSESTGDGYTF. Here the CDR3 DNA reads TGCGCCAGCAGTGAGTCGACAGGGGATGGCTACACCTTC.

The chain employs TRBV4-1 and TRBJ2-7; D unclear. There are 13 residues in the CDR3. Trimming removed 3 bases from V and 2 bases from J, with 8 bases in between. CDR1 is MGHRA, CDR2 YSYEKL, per germline. The chain's CDR3 is CASSHGSAYEQYF. DNA for the CDR3: TGCGCCAGCAGCCATGGCAGCGCCTACGAGCAGTACTTC.

This clone has only one observation. The genes are TRBV25-1 and TRBJ1-1; D is ambiguous. The germline V and J ends were trimmed by 5 bases and 0 bases, with 16 bases remaining between them. Germline loops: CDR1 MGHDK, CDR2 SYGVNS. The CDR3 sequence is 16 residues long. The CDR3, as DNA: TGTGCCAGCAGTCCACGGGCGGCTGTTTTGAACACTGAAGCTTTCTTT. Its protein product is CASSPRAAVLNTEAFF. Using reference TRBV25-1 and TRBJ1-1 for the parts outside the CDR3, the full variable domain is EADIYQTPRYLVIGTGKKITLECSQTMGHDKMYWYQQDPGMELHLIHYSYGVNSTEKGDLSSESTVSRIRTEHFPLTLESARPSHTSQYLCASSPRAAVLNTEAFFGQGTRLTVV.

This chain uses TRBV18 with TRBJ2-7; no reliable D call. Germline values: CDR1 KGHSH, CDR2 LQKENI. V lost 2 bases and J 2 bases, leaving 10 bases between the germline ends. CDR3 length: 14 amino acids. The CDR3 region is CASSPGDTPYEQYF. As DNA, the CDR3 is TGTGCCAGCTCACCAGGAGACACTCCCTACGAGCAGTACTTC.

The chain employs TRBV12-3 or TRBV12-4 and TRBJ2-5; D gene ambiguous. CDR3 length: 13 residues. The ends were cut back, 5 bases at V and 4 bases at J, with 11 bases in the middle. CDR3 DNA sequence: TGTGCCAGCAGTCGCGGACGTGGAGAGACCCAGTACTTC. Protein sequence: CASSRGRGETQYF.

This clone has just one count. DNA of the CDR3: TGTGCCAGCAGATGGGCTCCCTCCTACGAGCAGTACTTC. It codes for CASRWAPSYEQYF. V usage is TRBV2 and J usage is TRBJ2-7; no clear D. This CDR3 spans 13 amino acids. Germline CDR1 reads SNHLY; CDR2 reads FYNNEI. V gave up 6 bases and J gave up 0 bases, with 9 bases separating them.

This clone has more than one count but fewer than ten. The rearrangement uses TRBV7-8 and TRBJ2-1; D remains unclear. Germline V gene lookup returns CDR1 SGHVS and CDR2 FQNEAQ. V dropped 8 bases and J dropped 0 bases, with 8 bases sitting between them. The CDR3 contains 13 residues. CDR3 in amino acids: CASLPSSYNEQFF. CDR3 nucleotides: TGTGCCAGCCTCCCCAGCTCCTACAATGAGCAGTTCTTC.

This chain links TRBV2 with TRBJ2-7; 11 positions agree with TRBD2. Germline V gene data show CDR1 as SNHLY and CDR2 as FYNNEI. The CDR3 is 15 residues long. The trim removed 6 bases at V and 4 bases at J, leaving 8 bases unmatched. For the CDR3, the DNA is TGTGCCAGCAGCGAGGGGCTAGCGGGAGGTTACGAGCAGTACTTC. Amino acids: CASSEGLAGGYEQYF.

This chain uses TRBV19 with TRBJ1-5; unclear D gene. Germline lookup yields CDR1 LNHDA and CDR2 SQIVND (reference sequence). Trimming took off 4 bases at V and 0 bases at J, with 7 bases between the two ends. The CDR3 runs 14 residues. The CDR3 loop reads CASSTDNSNQPQHF. The CDR3 coding sequence is TGTGCCAGTAGTACCGATAATAGCAATCAGCCCCAGCATTTT.

A single count supports this clone. The chain uses TRBV19 and TRBJ1-4; TRBD1 agrees at 7 bases. Germline V gives CDR1 LNHDA, CDR2 SQIVND (reference sequence). The CDR3 runs to 18 residues. V was pared by 3 bases and J by 5 bases, with 15 bases of the junction left unmatched. The CDR3 region is CASSIKGKPGQRNEKLFF. DNA for the CDR3: TGTGCCAGTAGTATTAAGGGCAAACCGGGACAGCGCAATGAAAAACTGTTTTTT.

This clone was recorded a few times. The chain employs TRBV7-8 and TRBJ2-1; D might be TRBD2 (6 bases). Germline V lookup: CDR1 SGHVS, CDR2 FQNEAQ. This CDR3 is built from 15 residues. V lost 4 bases, J lost 2 bases, and 12 bases lay in between. CDR3 DNA: TGTGCCAGCAGCTACCTAGCGAACACCTACAATGAGCAGTTCTTC. Translating gives CASSYLANTYNEQFF. Filled out from reference TRBV7-8 and TRBJ2-1, the complete variable domain reads GAGVSQSPRYKVAKRGQDVALRCDPISGHVSLFWYQQALGQGPEFLTYFQNEAQLDKSGLPSDRFFAERPEGSVSTLKIQRTQQEDSAVYLCASSYLANTYNEQFFGPGTRLTVL.